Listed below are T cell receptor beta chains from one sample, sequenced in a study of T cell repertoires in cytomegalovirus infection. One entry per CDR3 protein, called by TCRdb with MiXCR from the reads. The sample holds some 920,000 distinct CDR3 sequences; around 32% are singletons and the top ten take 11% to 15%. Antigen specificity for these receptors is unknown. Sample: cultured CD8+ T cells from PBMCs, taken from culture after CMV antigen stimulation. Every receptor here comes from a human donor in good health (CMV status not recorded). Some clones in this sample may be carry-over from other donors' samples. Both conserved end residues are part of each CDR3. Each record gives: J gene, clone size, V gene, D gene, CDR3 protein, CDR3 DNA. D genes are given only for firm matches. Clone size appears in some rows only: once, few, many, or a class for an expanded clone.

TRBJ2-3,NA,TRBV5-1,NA,CASSFTELDTDTQYF,TGCGCCAGCAGCTTTACGGAATTAGACACAGATACGCAGTATTTT
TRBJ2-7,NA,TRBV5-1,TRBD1,CASSSGTGESSYEQYF,TGCGCCAGCAGCTCCGGGACAGGGGAAAGCTCCTACGAGCAGTACTTC
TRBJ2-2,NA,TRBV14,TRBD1,CASSAWDSNTGELFF,TGTGCCAGCAGCGCTTGGGACAGCAACACCGGGGAGCTGTTTTTT
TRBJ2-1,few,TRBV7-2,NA,CASSLEAGGNEQFF,TGTGCCAGCAGCTTAGAAGCGGGTGGTAATGAGCAGTTCTTC
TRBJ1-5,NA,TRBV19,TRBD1,CASRDRGSWQPQHF,TGTGCCAGTCGGGACAGGGGCAGTTGGCAGCCCCAGCATTTT
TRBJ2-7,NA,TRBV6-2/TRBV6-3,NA,CASRADRARSYEQYF,TGTGCCAGCAGAGCCGACCGGGCAAGGAGCTACGAGCAGTACTTC
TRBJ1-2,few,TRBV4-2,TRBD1,CASSQTDRLANYGYTF,TGTGCCAGCAGCCAAACGGACAGGCTTGCTAACTATGGCTACACCTTC
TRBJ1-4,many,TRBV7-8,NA,CASGFGAEKLFF,TGTGCCAGCGGGTTCGGGGCCGAAAAACTGTTTTTT
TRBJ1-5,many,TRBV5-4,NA,CASSLAGAGQPQHF,TGTGCCAGCAGCTTGGCAGGGGCAGGTCAGCCCCAGCATTTT
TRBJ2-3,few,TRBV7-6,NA,CASSELPDTQYF,TGTGCCAGCAGCGAACTACCAGATACGCAGTATTTT
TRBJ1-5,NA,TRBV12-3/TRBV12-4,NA,CATGTINQPQHF,TGTGCCACCGGAACAATCAATCAGCCCCAGCATTTT
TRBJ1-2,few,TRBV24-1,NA,CATSGGHNYGYTF,TGTGCCACCAGTGGAGGACATAACTATGGCTACACCTTC
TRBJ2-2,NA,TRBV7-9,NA,CASSFRTATNTGELFF,TGTGCCAGCAGTTTTCGGACCGCTACGAACACCGGGGAGCTGTTTTTT
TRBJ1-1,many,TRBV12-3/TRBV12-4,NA,CASSPGGEAFF,TGTGCCAGCAGCCCGGGAGGTGAAGCTTTCTTT
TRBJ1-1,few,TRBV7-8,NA,CASSERSSVFF,TGTGCCAGCAGCGAACGGTCATCGGTTTTCTTT
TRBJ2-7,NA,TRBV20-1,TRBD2,CSASLTSGGPYEQYF,TGCAGTGCTAGCCTAACTAGCGGGGGACCCTACGAGCAGTACTTC
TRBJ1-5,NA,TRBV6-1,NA,CASSEVGYGQPQHF,TGTGCCAGCAGTGAAGTAGGGTATGGGCAGCCCCAGCATTTT
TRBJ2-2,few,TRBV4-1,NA,CASSQEVDTGELFF,TGCGCCAGCAGCCAAGAAGTAGACACCGGGGAGCTGTTTTTT
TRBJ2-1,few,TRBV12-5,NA,CASAHLSAYNEQFF,TGTGCTAGTGCCCACCTCTCCGCCTACAATGAGCAGTTCTTC
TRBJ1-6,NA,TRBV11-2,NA,CASSLVIYQNSPLHF,TGTGCCAGCAGCTTAGTGATTTACCAGAATTCACCCCTCCACTTT
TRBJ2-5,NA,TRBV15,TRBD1,CATRTGGQETQYF,TGTGCCACCAGGACAGGGGGGCAAGAGACCCAGTACTTC
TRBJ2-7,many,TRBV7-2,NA,CASILGGAPYEQYF,TGTGCCAGCATTCTGGGGGGGGCGCCTTACGAGCAGTACTTC
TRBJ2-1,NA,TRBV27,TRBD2,CASTSGGGNNEQFF,TGTGCCAGCACCTCCGGGGGGGGGAACAATGAGCAGTTCTTC
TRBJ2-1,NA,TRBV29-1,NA,CSVHGYSGSSYNEQFF,TGCAGCGTCCATGGGTATAGCGGCAGCTCCTACAATGAGCAGTTCTTC
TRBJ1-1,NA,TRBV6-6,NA,CASRTTGSGYEAFF,TGTGCCAGCAGAACAACAGGGTCCGGGTATGAAGCTTTCTTT
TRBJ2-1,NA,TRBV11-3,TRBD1,CASSERGQGVYNEQFF,TGTGCCAGCAGCGAGCGGGGACAGGGGGTTTACAATGAGCAGTTCTTC
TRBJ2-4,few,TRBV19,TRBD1,CASSIDRQGKNIQYF,TGTGCCAGTAGTATAGACCGACAGGGAAAAAACATTCAGTACTTC
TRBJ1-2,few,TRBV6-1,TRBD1,CASSEQGTGPIYGYTF,TGTGCCAGCAGTGAACAGGGGACAGGGCCCATCTATGGCTACACCTTC
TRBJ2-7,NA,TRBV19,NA,CASSIASSSYEQYF,TGTGCCAGTAGTATAGCCTCCAGCTCCTACGAGCAGTACTTC
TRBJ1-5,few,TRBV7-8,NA,CASSLVRGGNQPQHF,TGTGCCAGCAGCTTAGTGAGGGGCGGCAATCAGCCCCAGCATTTT
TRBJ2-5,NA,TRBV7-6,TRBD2,CASSGTSAETQYF,TGTGCCAGCAGCGGGACTAGCGCTGAGACCCAGTACTTC
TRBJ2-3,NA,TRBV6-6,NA,CASTPWVLPNSTDTQYF,TGTGCCAGCACCCCATGGGTCCTACCCAATAGCACAGATACGCAGTATTTT
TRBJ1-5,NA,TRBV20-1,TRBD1,CSAPDRGDQPQHF,TGCAGTGCTCCCGACAGGGGAGATCAGCCCCAGCATTTT
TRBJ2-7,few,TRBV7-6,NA,CASSLDWASLGEQYF,TGTGCCAGCAGCTTGGACTGGGCCTCACTCGGGGAGCAGTACTTC
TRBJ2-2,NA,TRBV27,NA,CANSLSGVNTGELFF,TGTGCCAACAGTTTATCGGGTGTCAACACCGGGGAGCTGTTTTTT
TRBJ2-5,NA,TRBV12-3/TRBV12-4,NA,CANSHSRGAQETQYF,TGTGCCAACAGTCATAGCCGGGGGGCCCAAGAGACCCAGTACTTC
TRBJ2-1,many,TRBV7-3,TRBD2,CASQERGGAYNEQFF,TGTGCCAGCCAGGAGCGTGGGGGGGCCTACAATGAGCAGTTCTTC
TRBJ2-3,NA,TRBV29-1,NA,CSVEDGGADTQYF,TGCAGCGTTGAGGACGGCGGGGCAGATACGCAGTATTTT
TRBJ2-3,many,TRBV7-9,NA,CALAGSFGTDTQYF,TGTGCCCTGGCGGGGTCGTTTGGCACAGATACGCAGTATTTT
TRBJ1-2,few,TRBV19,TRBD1,CASSEGDRGLYYGYTF,TGTGCCAGTAGTGAGGGGGACAGGGGACTTTACTATGGCTACACCTTC
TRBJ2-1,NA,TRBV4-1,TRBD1,CASSQDSDRADEQFF,TGCGCCAGCAGCCAAGATTCAGACAGGGCTGATGAGCAGTTCTTC
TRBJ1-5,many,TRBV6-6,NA,CASSYHPGGQRQPQHF,TGTGCCAGCAGTTACCATCCTGGGGGTCAACGGCAGCCCCAGCATTTT
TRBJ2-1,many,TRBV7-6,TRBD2,CASSASGGKYNEQFF,TGTGCCAGCAGCGCGAGCGGGGGAAAGTACAATGAGCAGTTCTTC
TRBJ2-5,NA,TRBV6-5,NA,CASSYFGNQETQYF,TGTGCCAGCAGTTACTTCGGAAACCAAGAGACCCAGTACTTC
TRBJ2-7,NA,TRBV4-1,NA,CASSQDLGNVEEQYF,TGTGCCAGCAGCCAAGACCTGGGGAACGTAGAGGAGCAGTACTTC
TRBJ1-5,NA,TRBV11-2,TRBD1,CASSQWVRDRGNQPQHF,TGTGCCAGCAGTCAATGGGTCCGGGACAGGGGCAATCAGCCCCAGCATTTT
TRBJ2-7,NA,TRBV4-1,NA,CASSHVGGSYEQYF,TGCGCCAGCAGCCACGTCGGGGGTTCCTACGAGCAGTACTTC
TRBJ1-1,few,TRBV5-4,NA,CASSRIEQVNTEAFF,TGTGCCAGCAGCCGGATAGAACAGGTGAACACTGAAGCTTTCTTT
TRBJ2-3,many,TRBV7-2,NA,CASSSWGTTDTQYF,TGTGCCAGCAGCTCCTGGGGTACCACAGATACGCAGTATTTT
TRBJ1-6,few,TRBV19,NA,CASSMPQREGGYSPLHF,TGTGCCAGTAGTATGCCACAAAGGGAAGGGGGATACTCACCCCTCCACTTT
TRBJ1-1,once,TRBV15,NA,CATSPSNRISLNTEAFF,TGTGCCACCAGCCCCTCGAACCGGATCTCATTGAACACTGAAGCTTTCTTT
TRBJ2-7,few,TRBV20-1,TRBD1,CSASNGTVIYEQYF,TGCAGTGCTAGCAACGGGACAGTCATATACGAGCAGTACTTC
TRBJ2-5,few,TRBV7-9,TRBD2,CASSAGTSGGQTQYF,TGTGCCAGCAGCGCGGGGACTAGCGGGGGTCAGACCCAGTACTTC